This T cell receptor beta chain was recovered during a study of shared clonotypes between healthy human individuals. The CDR3 is 14 residues long. The V end lost 4 bases, the J end lost 1 base, and 10 bases lay between the germline ends. The germline V gene encodes CDR1 MGHRA and CDR2 YSYEKL. TCRdb keeps only in-frame clones here, not all; method: immunoSEQ multiplex PCR. The profile covers some 800,000 clones, with 90% to 95% appearing a single time and about 24% taken by the ten largest. CD8 cells classed as naive were CD45RO-negative and positively selected for CCR7, excluding terminally differentiated effector memory CD45RA+ cells.

The chain uses TRBV4-1 and TRBJ2-5, with no clear D. Sequencing input: naive CD8+ T cells sorted from blood. This clonotype was obtained from a man between 25 and 39 years old in good health. CDR3 protein: CASSRGAVQETQYF. DNA for the CDR3: TGCGCCAGCAGCCGCGGCGCGGTCCAAGAGACCCAGTACTTC.